Shown below are 28 T cell receptor beta chains from a single sample sequenced in a study of memory B cells and T cells in multiple sclerosis. Stimulus-free culture yielded autoproliferating CFSE-dim and non-proliferating CFSE-high T cells, each sequenced separately. Replicate wells were pooled after approximately 7 days of stimulus-free culture of approximately 50 million CFSE-labeled PBMCs. Sequencing used immunoSEQ multiplex PCR; TCRdb keeps in-frame clones, though not all of them. The table lists fewer than 15,000 clones, approximately 84% of them singletons. These TCRs are of unknown antigen specificity. Sequences were obtained from PBMCs from blood kept in culture. The receptors shown here come from a human donor with multiple sclerosis.

The chain links TRBV27 to TRBJ2-7; possible D gene TRBD2, 6 bases. Trimming took 4 bases from V and 2 from J, leaving 12 bases between them. The CDR3 contains 14 residues. In germline, CDR1 is MNHEY, CDR2 SMNVEV (reference sequence). DNA for the CDR3: TGTGCCAGCAGTTCTAAGACTAGGGCCTACGAGCAGTACTTC. Protein sequence: CASSSKTRAYEQYF.

This clone was observed a few times. CDR3 residues: CASSSGTRGAYEQYF. DNA of the CDR3: TGTGCCAGCAGTTCCGGGACACGAGGCGCCTACGAGCAGTACTTC. The chain is built from TRBV5-4 and TRBJ2-7, with D tentatively TRBD1 (6 bases). Germline loops: CDR1 SGHNT, CDR2 YYREEE (reference sequence). The germline V and J ends were trimmed by 5 bases and 2 bases, with 17 bases remaining between them. The CDR3 contains 15 residues.

This clone has only a few counts. The chain is built from TRBV6-6 and TRBJ2-7; D possibly uses TRBD1 or TRBD2 (5 bases each). The V gene lost 2 bases and the J gene lost 5 bases, with 10 bases spanning the gap. This CDR3 is built from 13 residues. Germline V lookup: CDR1 MNHNY, CDR2 SVGAGI (reference sequence). Written as DNA, the CDR3 is TGTGCCAGCAGTTACGAGGGGAAGAACGAGCAGTACTTC. This translates into CASSYEGKNEQYF.

The chain combines TRBV6-1 with TRBJ2-1; 7 positions match TRBD2. Germline CDR1 reads MNHNS; CDR2 reads SASEGT. The V segment lost 4 bases and the J segment 9 bases; nucleotides outside the gene matches: 6. CDR3 size: 13 residues. The CDR3 coding sequence is TGTGCCAGCAGTGGACTGGGGAGGGGTGAGCAGTTCTTC. It translates to CASSGLGRGEQFF.

This CDR3 reads CASSSGNSDGYTF. The CDR3 coding sequence is TGCGCCAGCAGCTCGGGGAACAGTGACGGCTACACCTTC. The rearrangement joins TRBV5-1 to TRBJ1-2; D gene ambiguous. The germline V and J ends were trimmed by 3 bases and 8 bases, with 14 bases remaining between them. Germline V CDR1 and CDR2: SGHRS, YFSETQ. The CDR3 has 13 residues.

This chain joins TRBV2 and TRBJ2-7; the D gene is possibly TRBD2 (7 bases). The CDR3 extends over 13 amino acids. In germline, CDR1 is SNHLY, CDR2 FYNNEI. The germline V and J ends were trimmed by 6 bases and 7 bases, with 16 bases remaining between them. The CDR3 region has the DNA TGTGCCAGCAGAAGGGAGGGGGTAGGTGAGCAGTACTTC. This gives the protein CASRREGVGEQYF.

This CDR3 is CASSLTPSGLSYEQYF. The CDR3 DNA follows: TGTGCCAGCAGCCTAACACCCAGCGGACTATCCTACGAGCAGTACTTC. The V call is TRBV11-2, the J call TRBJ2-7; weak D call: TRBD2 (6 bases). CDR1 and CDR2 (germline): SGHAT, FQNNGV. V dropped 5 bases and J dropped 1 base, with 18 bases sitting between them. This CDR3 has 16 residues.

V gene TRBV28 combines with J gene TRBJ2-7, with 9 bases that match TRBD1. CDR1 and CDR2 from the germline V gene are MDHEN and SYDVKM. The CDR3 extends over 15 amino acids. V dropped 4 bases and J dropped 4; count of bases not matched to a gene: 8. The CDR3, as DNA: TGTGCCAGCAGTTATCGTCTGGGACAGGGATACGAGCAGTACTTC. This sequence encodes CASSYRLGQGYEQYF.

The chain carries TRBV30 and TRBJ2-7; 9 nucleotides match TRBD1. The CDR3 is made up of 14 amino acids. V lost 5 bases and J lost 5; bases outside the gene matches: 10. Germline lookup yields CDR1 GTSNPN and CDR2 SVGIG (reference sequence). CDR3 DNA: TGTGCCTGGGAGGGGACAGGGTTATATGACGAGCAGTACTTC. Protein: CAWEGTGLYDEQYF.

CDR3 bases: TGTGCCAGCAGTTACTTCCAGACGGTAAACACTGAAGCTTTCTTT. Its protein is CASSYFQTVNTEAFF. The J gene is TRBJ1-1, the V gene TRBV6-5; D is unclear. Germline loops: CDR1 MNHEY, CDR2 SVGAGI. The CDR3 loop spans 15 amino acids. V lost 1 base and J lost 2, with 11 bases in between.

The rearrangement links TRBV29-1 to TRBJ2-7; D perhaps matches TRBD2 (5 bases). The CDR3 loop spans 14 amino acids. Trimming cost V 5 bases and J 0 bases, with 14 bases left between them. CDR1 is SQVTM, CDR2 ANQGSEA, per germline. DNA for the CDR3: TGCAGCGTTACATTAGCGCCTAGCTCCTACGAGCAGTACTTC. It encodes CSVTLAPSSYEQYF.

The chain carries TRBV10-3 and TRBJ1-2; D is possibly TRBD1 (5 bases). There are 13 residues in the CDR3. V was pared by 4 bases and J by 1 base, with 7 bases between. Germline V lookup: CDR1 ENHRY, CDR2 SYGVKD. CDR3 sequence (DNA): TGTGCCATCAGTGGACAGCTTAACTATGGCTACACCTTC. It codes for CAISGQLNYGYTF.

The rearrangement links TRBV2 to TRBJ2-1; TRBD2 matches 11 bases. CDR3 length equals 15 residues. Germline CDR1 reads SNHLY; CDR2 reads FYNNEI. Trimming took 5 bases from V and 4 from J; bases not matched to a gene: 4. The DNA for the CDR3 is TGTGCCAGCAGTTCGACTAGCGGGGATTACAATGAGCAGTTCTTC. It specifies CASSSTSGDYNEQFF.

This CDR3 is CASRWSTEAFF. The CDR3 region has the DNA TGTGCCAGCAGATGGTCCACTGAAGCTTTCTTT. The genes are TRBV2 and TRBJ1-1; D ambiguous. The CDR3 length is 11 residues. Germline-derived CDR1 and CDR2 are SNHLY and FYNNEI. V dropped 6 bases and J dropped 4 bases, with 6 bases sitting between them.

The chain joins TRBV19 to TRBJ1-1; the D gene is possibly TRBD1 (6 bases). Germline V gives CDR1 LNHDA, CDR2 SQIVND (reference sequence). This CDR3 is built from 13 residues. The germline V and J ends were trimmed by 6 bases and 10 bases, with 18 bases remaining between them. CDR3 sequence: CASSPGQRRLAFF. The CDR3, as DNA: TGTGCCAGTAGCCCAGGACAGAGGAGATTAGCTTTCTTT.

The rearrangement uses TRBV5-4 and TRBJ2-2; 12 nucleotides agree with TRBD2. CDR1 is SGHNT, CDR2 YYREEE, per germline (reference sequence). The CDR3 sequence is 17 residues long. The trim removed 3 bases at V and 0 bases at J, leaving 3 bases unmatched. CDR3 bases: TGTGCCAGCAGCTCGACTAGCGGGAGAGCGAACACCGGGGAGCTGTTTTTT. Residues: CASSSTSGRANTGELFF.

The chain has TRBV5-4 and TRBJ2-1, with D tentatively TRBD2 (5 bases). The germline gives CDR1 SGHNT, CDR2 YYREEE (reference sequence). Trimming stripped 4 bases from V and 2 bases from J, with 19 bases between. CDR3 length: 17 amino acids. The CDR3 reads CASSRTPGTDTYNEQFF. The CDR3 bases are TGTGCCAGCAGCCGTACACCGGGAACCGACACCTACAATGAGCAGTTCTTC.

This chain joins TRBV15 and TRBJ2-5; the D gene could be TRBD1 or TRBD2 (5 bases each). The V end was cut by 1 base, the J end by 4 bases, with 16 bases between. Germline V gene data show CDR1 as LNHNV and CDR2 as YYDKDF (reference sequence). The CDR3 covers 16 residues. In DNA form, the CDR3 reads TGTGCCACCAGCAGAGTATCGGCGGCTGGGGGAGAGACCCAGTACTTC. Translating gives CATSRVSAAGGETQYF. Together with reference TRBV15 and TRBJ2-5, the CDR3 gives the full variable domain: DAMVIQNPRYQVTQFGKPVTLSCSQTLNHNVMYWYQQKSSQAPKLLFHYYDKDFNNEADTPDNFQSRRPNTSFCFLDIRSPGLGDTAMYLCATSRVSAAGGETQYFGPGTRLLVL.

The gene calls are TRBV2 and TRBJ2-5; D unresolved. The CDR3 spans 15 residues. Germline V lookup: CDR1 SNHLY, CDR2 FYNNEI. Trimming removed 7 bases at V and 1 base at J, with 16 bases between. Here the CDR3 reads CASMELFSLQETQYF. CDR3 sequence (DNA): TGTGCCAGCATGGAGCTATTCTCGCTCCAAGAGACCCAGTACTTC.

CDR3 coding DNA: TGTGCCAGCAGGACTACTTGGGACACCGGGGAGCTGTTTTTT. Residues: CASRTTWDTGELFF. This chain links TRBV6-1 with TRBJ2-2, with D possibly TRBD2 on 5 matching bases. Germline-derived CDR1 and CDR2 are MNHNS and SASEGT. V was cut by 6 bases and J by 3 bases, with 11 bases left in between. The CDR3 is made up of 14 amino acids.

The count of this clone is one. The gene calls are TRBV2 and TRBJ2-4; TRBD2 aligns across 11 bases. Germline CDR1 reads SNHLY; CDR2 reads FYNNEI. After removal of 4 bases from V and 4 bases from J, the junction contained 3 bases not matched to a gene. The CDR3 is 15 residues long. This CDR3 reads CASSVTSGGKNIQYF. As DNA, the CDR3 is TGTGCCAGCAGTGTAACTAGCGGGGGAAAAAACATTCAGTACTTC.

The J gene is TRBJ2-2, the V gene TRBV19; 12 bases fit TRBD2. The CDR3 runs 17 residues. Germline values: CDR1 LNHDA, CDR2 SQIVND (reference sequence). With V trimmed by 2 bases and J by 4 bases, 5 bases remained unmatched. The DNA for the CDR3 is TGTGCCAGTAGTATAAGAGTGACTAGCGGGAGCACCGGGGAGCTGTTTTTT. It codes for CASSIRVTSGSTGELFF.

The V and J genes are TRBV2 and TRBJ1-5; D possibly corresponds to TRBD1 (5 bases). This CDR3 is built from 15 residues. The germline V gene has CDR1 SNHLY and CDR2 FYNNEI. Between the trimmed V and J ends, which lost 3 bases and 4 bases, there was a span of 13 bases. CDR3 in DNA: TGTGCCAGCAGTGATTGGCAGGGAGGGAATCAGCCCCAGCATTTT. Its protein product is CASSDWQGGNQPQHF.

The gene calls are TRBV6-1 and TRBJ2-2; TRBD2 matches 10 bases. Germline-derived CDR1 and CDR2 are MNHNS and SASEGT. The CDR3 consists of 14 residues. Unmatched junction bases numbered 2, after V lost 7 bases and J lost 3 bases. The DNA for the CDR3 is TGTGCCAGCAAAACTAGCGGGGACACCGGGGAGCTGTTTTTT. Encoded protein: CASKTSGDTGELFF.

The genes are TRBV5-1 and TRBJ2-4, with a possible D match to TRBD1 (5 bases). Deletions cut 5 bases from V and 6 bases from J, with 21 bases between. This CDR3 is 16 amino acids long. The germline V gene has CDR1 SGHRS and CDR2 YFSETQ. CDR3 DNA sequence: TGCGCCAGCAGACCGACAGCGAACCCCAGAGGAAACATTCAGTACTTC. Protein product: CASRPTANPRGNIQYF.

This clone turned up a few times. V gene TRBV19 combines with J gene TRBJ1-3; D not certain. Per germline, CDR1 LNHDA and CDR2 SQIVND (reference sequence). There are 15 residues in the CDR3. Trimming pared 0 bases from V and 4 bases from J, leaving 10 bases between. The CDR3 bases are TGTGCCAGTAGTATAGACAGGAGGTCCGGAAACACCATATATTTT. Translating it yields CASSIDRRSGNTIYF.

This clone was detected only once. The chain has TRBV6-5 and TRBJ2-5; 8 bases line up with TRBD2. With 6 bases clipped from V and 5 bases from J, the junction kept 5 bases outside the gene matches. This CDR3 comprises 13 residues. Germline CDR1 reads MNHEY; CDR2 reads SVGAGI. The CDR3 protein is CASRRWTSETQYF. DNA for the CDR3: TGTGCCAGCAGACGCTGGACTAGCGAGACCCAGTACTTC.

In its sample, this clone was seen a few times. V and J are TRBV28 and TRBJ1-3; D call uncertain. The V end was cut by 3 bases, the J end by 4 bases, with 7 bases between. CDR1 and CDR2 from the germline V gene are MDHEN and SYDVKM. The CDR3 is made up of 13 amino acids. CDR3 region: CASSFGLGNTIYF. The CDR3 nucleotides are TGTGCCAGCAGTTTTGGCCTCGGAAACACCATATATTTT.